The 25 T cell receptor beta chains in this list originate from one sample, sequenced in a study of blood T cells in healthy people across ages. A sample-barcoded 5' primer and a J-beta primer mix were used in a second PCR of about 7 to 12 cycles. TCRdb processed the 5' RACE reads anew with MiXCR; each CDR3 protein has one entry. The repertoire has about 1 million distinct CDR3 sequences, more than 35% of them found once; the top ten carry approximately 17%. Sequenced input: blood. The receptors come from a woman aged 55-75 years in good health.

The chain carries TRBV7-3 and TRBJ2-3, with D possibly matching TRBD2 (6 bases). The germline V gene encodes CDR1 SGHTA and CDR2 FQGTGA. The CDR3 sequence is 18 residues long. V lost 5 bases to trimming and J lost 2 bases, with 23 bases between them. CDR3 DNA: TGTGCCAGCAGCCTAGAAGACTCAAGTAGCGGCCCCACAGATACGCAGTATTTT. Encoded protein: CASSLEDSSSGPTDTQYF.

The rearrangement joins TRBV12-3 or TRBV12-4 to TRBJ2-5; 8 bases are a match to TRBD2. V shed 7 bases and J 3 bases; nucleotides not matched to a gene: 7. The CDR3 is 14 amino acids. CDR3 protein: CASNPGGRKETQYF. As DNA, the CDR3 is TGTGCCAGCAACCCGGGAGGGAGGAAAGAGACCCAGTACTTC.

The table lists this clonotype with many counts. This rearrangement joins TRBV13 to TRBJ2-6; D unclear. V lost 4 bases to trimming and J lost 3 bases, with 4 bases between them. CDR3 length: 13 residues. Germline loops: CDR1 PRHDT, CDR2 FYEKMQ (reference sequence). The DNA of the CDR3 is TGTGCCAGCAGCTCCGTTGGGGCCAACGTCCTGACTTTC. Translation gives CASSSVGANVLTF. Complete variable domain (other parts from reference TRBV13 and TRBJ2-6): AAGVIQSPRHLIKEKRETATLKCYPIPRHDTVYWYQQGPGQDPQFLISFYEKMQSDKGSIPDRFSAQQFSDYHSELNMSSLELGDSALYFCASSSVGANVLTFGAGSRLTVL.

Note on this clonotype: One end of the junction does not line up with germline, which may come from a read error. The chain carries TRBV12-3 or TRBV12-4 and TRBJ2-7; the match to TRBD1 covers 9 bases. This CDR3 has 15 residues. In DNA, the CDR3 is TGTGCCAGCAGTCAAAGACAGGGGGTATCCTACGGGCAGTACTTC. Its protein product is CASSQRQGVSYGQYF.

This chain joins TRBV27 and TRBJ2-7; TRBD1 matches 9 bases. CDR1 and CDR2 (germline): MNHEY, SMNVEV (reference sequence). The CDR3 sequence is 17 residues long. The V segment lost 4 bases and the J segment 1 base; nucleotides outside the gene matches: 11. The CDR3 region is CASSSGQGMGRSYEQYF. DNA for the CDR3: TGTGCCAGCAGTTCGGGACAGGGTATGGGAAGGTCCTACGAGCAGTACTTC.

This clonotype has a single count. The V call is TRBV20-1, the J call TRBJ1-6; D ambiguous. The V gene's germline CDR1 is DFQATT and CDR2 SNEGSKA (reference sequence). Deletions cut 2 bases from V and 10 bases from J, with 12 bases between. This CDR3 comprises 13 residues. DNA for the CDR3: TGCAGTGCTAGAATCGGCGAGGGCTCACCCCTCCACTTT. This encodes CSARIGEGSPLHF.

This clonotype was seen a few times. The V gene is TRBV4-1, the J gene TRBJ1-2; 7 bases map to TRBD1. Germline CDR1 reads MGHRA; CDR2 reads YSYEKL. The ends lost 1 base at V and 4 bases at J; junction bases unmatched: 3. The CDR3 runs 14 residues. CDR3 residues: CASSQVTGFYGYTF. The CDR3 coding sequence is TGCGCCAGCAGCCAAGTGACAGGGTTCTATGGCTACACCTTC.

This clonotype was counted many times. V and J are TRBV7-9 and TRBJ1-2; 8 bases are a match to TRBD1. The V gene's germline CDR1 is SEHNR and CDR2 FQNEAQ (reference sequence). The CDR3 totals 14 residues. With V trimmed by 3 bases and J by 4 bases, 4 bases remained unmatched. This CDR3 reads CASSFDRGIYGYTF. The CDR3 region has the DNA TGTGCCAGCAGCTTTGACAGGGGAATCTATGGCTACACCTTC.

This clonotype occurred a few times. The chain combines TRBV7-6 with TRBJ1-4, with D unresolved. The CDR3 sequence is 20 residues long. Trimming removed 4 bases from V and 2 bases from J, with 26 bases in between. Germline CDR1 reads SGHVS; CDR2 reads FNYEAQ. In nucleotides, the CDR3 is TGTGCCAGCAGCTCCAGACACACAGTATCCCAACGGTCTACTAATGAAAAACTGTTTTTT. This encodes CASSSRHTVSQRSTNEKLFF. Using reference TRBV7-6 and TRBJ1-4 for the parts outside the CDR3, the full variable domain is GAGVSQSPRYKVTKRGQDVALRCDPISGHVSLYWYRQALGQGPEFLTYFNYEAQQDKSGLPNDRFSAERPEGSISTLTIQRTEQRDSAMYRCASSSRHTVSQRSTNEKLFFGSGTQLSVL.

The chain carries TRBV3-1 and TRBJ1-4; TRBD1 is a possible D gene (6 bases). Trimming took off 4 bases at V and 0 bases at J, with 12 bases between the two ends. The V gene's germline CDR1 is LGHDT and CDR2 YNNKEL (reference sequence). The CDR3 is 16 amino acids. The CDR3 region has the DNA TGTGCCAGCAGCCGCCAGGGGCGCACAACTAATGAAAAACTGTTTTTT. Its translation is CASSRQGRTTNEKLFF.

The chain uses TRBV7-9 and TRBJ2-6; D might be TRBD2 (5 bases). Germline V gene lookup returns CDR1 SEHNR and CDR2 FQNEAQ (reference sequence). Trimming cost V 5 bases and J 0 bases, with 20 bases left between them. CDR3 size: 19 residues. In DNA, the CDR3 is TGTGCCAGCAGCCCTAGGCTAGCAGGCACATACTCTGGGGCCAACGTCCTGACTTTC. As protein: CASSPRLAGTYSGANVLTF. Supplemented by reference TRBV7-9 and TRBJ2-6, the full variable domain reads DTGVSQNPRHKITKRGQNVTFRCDPISEHNRLYWYRQTLGQGPEFLTYFQNEAQLEKSRLLSDRFSAERPKGSFSTLEIQRTEQGDSAMYLCASSPRLAGTYSGANVLTFGAGSRLTVL.

The V and J genes are TRBV20-1 and TRBJ2-7; TRBD2 agrees at 12 bases. CDR1 and CDR2 from the germline V gene are DFQATT and SNEGSKA (reference sequence). After removal of 0 bases from V and 3 bases from J, the junction contained 3 bases not matched to a gene. This CDR3 is 15 amino acids long. This chain's CDR3 is CSARDATSGSYEQYF. For the CDR3, the DNA is TGCAGTGCTAGAGACGCGACTAGCGGGAGCTACGAGCAGTACTTC.

The chain combines TRBV6-5 with TRBJ2-1; D is undetermined. V lost 0 bases, J lost 1 base, and 13 bases lay in between. Looked up from germline, CDR1 is MNHEY and CDR2 is SVGAGI. CDR3 length: 17 residues. CDR3 nucleotides: TGTGCCAGCAGTTACTCGAGTCGGCTCCTTTCCTACAATGAGCAGTTCTTC. Amino acids: CASSYSSRLLSYNEQFF.

A few counts support this clonotype. The chain joins TRBV7-9 to TRBJ2-3, with 9 bases fitting TRBD2. Germline loops: CDR1 SEHNR, CDR2 FQNEAQ (reference sequence). The length of the CDR3 is 14 residues. Germline trimming cut 6 bases from V and 6 bases from J; bases unmatched to any gene: 7. CDR3 nucleotides: TGTGCCAGCAGTCGCGGGACTAGCAGGGATACGCAGTATTTT. Translated: CASSRGTSRDTQYF.

This rearrangement joins TRBV10-3 to TRBJ2-4, with 12 bases aligning to TRBD2. The CDR3 runs 12 residues. After removal of 6 bases from V and 15 bases from J, the junction contained 6 bases not matched to a gene. Germline V lookup: CDR1 ENHRY, CDR2 SYGVKD. The chain's CDR3 is CAIRLAGGQSYF. The CDR3 DNA follows: TGTGCCATCAGACTAGCGGGAGGCCAATCGTACTTC.

This clonotype was picked up a small number of times. V and J are TRBV2 and TRBJ2-1; D unclear. Trimming pared 4 bases from V and 9 bases from J, leaving 10 bases between. The CDR3 has 12 residues. Germline CDR1 and CDR2: SNHLY and FYNNEI. The CDR3 nucleotides read TGTGCCAGCAGTGCTCGCGCCCGTGAGCAGTTCTTC. Translated, it gives CASSARAREQFF.

In its sample, this clonotype was seen many times. The rearrangement uses TRBV20-1 and TRBJ2-7; tentative D call: TRBD2 (6 bases). Deletions cut 0 bases from V and 2 bases from J, with 20 bases between. Germline V gene lookup returns CDR1 DFQATT and CDR2 SNEGSKA (reference sequence). There are 17 residues in the CDR3. CDR3 bases: TGCAGTGCTAGAGATAGGGGTGGCGGGACTTGGACCTACGAGCAGTACTTC. Protein sequence: CSARDRGGGTWTYEQYF.

In DNA form, the CDR3 reads TGTGCCAGCAGCCCCGCTAGCGGGGGGTTAGTTGGGAATGAGCAGTACTTC. The encoded protein is CASSPASGGLVGNEQYF. The rearrangement links TRBV9 to TRBJ2-7; TRBD2 agrees at 11 bases. V was clipped by 4 bases and J by 7 bases; unmatched bases: 16. Germline V lookup: CDR1 SGDLS, CDR2 YYNGEE. CDR3 size: 17 residues.

The V call is TRBV7-9, the J call TRBJ2-5; the match to TRBD2 covers 14 bases. The germline CDR1 and CDR2 sequences are SEHNR and FQNEAQ (reference sequence). V was clipped by 5 bases and J by 9 bases; unmatched bases: 8. This CDR3 spans 15 amino acids. CDR3 region: CASSDGTSGSGAQYF. In DNA, the CDR3 is TGTGCCAGCAGCGACGGGACTAGCGGGAGTGGGGCCCAGTACTTC.

This clonotype was observed a few times. The J gene is TRBJ2-7, the V gene TRBV10-3, with 11 bases lining up with TRBD1. The CDR3 totals 13 residues. CDR1 ENHRY and CDR2 SYGVKD come from the germline V gene. The ends lost 6 bases at V and 4 bases at J; junction bases unmatched: 2. The CDR3 protein is CAIRGQGEYEQYF. The CDR3, as DNA: TGTGCCATCAGGGGACAGGGGGAATACGAGCAGTACTTC.

This CDR3 reads CASSASWGRQETQYF. The CDR3 region has the DNA TGTGCCAGCAGTGCCTCGTGGGGGCGCCAAGAGACCCAGTACTTC. The rearrangement joins TRBV2 to TRBJ2-5; possibly TRBD1 for D (6 bases). Deletions cut 4 bases from V and 1 base from J, with 13 bases between. The CDR3 consists of 15 residues. Germline V gene lookup returns CDR1 SNHLY and CDR2 FYNNEI.

This chain uses TRBV29-1 with TRBJ2-7; 13 nucleotides line up with TRBD2. This CDR3 is built from 16 residues. V dropped 3 bases and J dropped 7; count of bases not matched to a gene: 12. CDR1 SQVTM and CDR2 ANQGSEA come from the germline V gene. The CDR3 reads CSVDSGRGLAGNEQYF. The CDR3 nucleotides read TGCAGCGTTGACTCGGGTAGGGGACTAGCGGGAAATGAGCAGTACTTC.

This sequence joins TRBV12-3 or TRBV12-4 and TRBJ1-1; D possibly corresponds to TRBD1 (5 bases). V was trimmed by 3 bases and J by 8 bases, leaving 19 bases between them. This CDR3 spans 15 amino acids. The CDR3 spells CASSLGRSGSMEAFF. The CDR3 DNA reads as TGTGCCAGCAGTTTGGGACGGTCCGGCTCAATGGAAGCTTTCTTT.

This clonotype was seen a few times. This rearrangement joins TRBV20-1 to TRBJ2-7; no clear D gene. The CDR3 totals 13 residues. With 2 bases removed from V and 2 bases from J, the gap between germline ends came to 10 bases. Looked up from germline, CDR1 is DFQATT and CDR2 is SNEGSKA (reference sequence). In nucleotides, the CDR3 is TGCAGTGCTAGAACCGGTATTACCTACGAGCAGTACTTC. It yields the protein CSARTGITYEQYF.

The chain recombines TRBV11-2 with TRBJ2-1; D gene unclear. The CDR3 covers 19 residues. Trimming removed 0 bases from V and 1 base from J, with 19 bases in between. Germline-derived CDR1 and CDR2 are SGHAT and FQNNGV. The CDR3 bases are TGTGCCAGCAGCTTAGAGGGTCGCTTTTCCGCTTATTCCTACAATGAGCAGTTCTTC. Amino acids: CASSLEGRFSAYSYNEQFF.